The 28 T cell receptor beta chains in this list originate from one sample, sequenced in a study of blood T cell repertoires in COVID-19. The repertoire was sequenced with immunoSEQ multiplex PCR; TCRdb's copy has only in-frame clones and lacks some. This table holds a few hundred thousand clones, 85% to 90% found once. Sequenced material: peripheral blood. These receptors all come from a woman aged 70-85 years with active or convalescent COVID-19.

This clone has just a few counts. The rearrangement links TRBV27 to TRBJ2-2, with unresolved D. CDR3 length: 14 residues. Deletions cut 6 bases from V and 5 bases from J, with 13 bases between. CDR1 and CDR2 from the germline V gene are MNHEY and SMNVEV (reference sequence). The CDR3: CASSPYSMTGELFF. In DNA form, the CDR3 reads TGTGCCAGCAGCCCCTATTCGATGACCGGGGAGCTGTTTTTT.

This rearrangement joins TRBV6-5 to TRBJ2-1; 7 nucleotides line up with TRBD1. With 6 bases clipped from V and 0 bases from J, the junction kept 5 bases outside the gene matches. CDR1 and CDR2 (germline): MNHEY, SVGAGI. The CDR3 sequence is 15 residues long. Written as DNA, the CDR3 is TGTGCCAGCAGGGCACGACAGGGCTCCTACAATGAGCAGTTCTTC. Protein sequence: CASRARQGSYNEQFF.

The chain employs TRBV7-3 and TRBJ2-1; 10 nucleotides match TRBD2. Trimming took 6 bases from V and 3 from J; bases not matched to a gene: 5. This CDR3 is 15 amino acids long. Looked up from germline, CDR1 is SGHTA and CDR2 is FQGTGA. The CDR3 region has the DNA TGTGCCAGCAGAGATAGCGGGGGGAACTACAATGAGCAGTTCTTC. It translates to CASRDSGGNYNEQFF. The variable domain in full, completed from reference TRBV7-3 and TRBJ2-1, reads GAGVSQTPSNKVTEKGKYVELRCDPISGHTALYWYRQSLGQGPEFLIYFQGTGAADDSGLPNDRFFAVRPEGSVSTLKIQRTERGDSAVYLCASRDSGGNYNEQFFGPGTRLTVL.

CDR3 region: CASSFTGGETQYF. The CDR3 nucleotides are TGTGCCAGCAGTTTTACAGGAGGGGAGACCCAGTACTTC. This chain joins TRBV5-4 and TRBJ2-5, with TRBD2 as a possible D gene (6 bases). The CDR3 contains 13 residues. The germline V gene encodes CDR1 SGHNT and CDR2 YYREEE (reference sequence). Trimming removed 5 bases at V and 5 bases at J, with 13 bases between.

This CDR3 reads CASSSTLQGAYGYTF. CDR3 nucleotides: TGCGCCAGCAGCTCAACCCTACAGGGGGCGTATGGCTACACCTTC. The chain couples TRBV5-1 to TRBJ1-2; the match to TRBD1 covers 9 bases. Germline V gives CDR1 SGHRS, CDR2 YFSETQ. The CDR3 runs 15 residues. V trimming: 3 bases; J trimming: 5 bases; junction bases outside the gene matches: 8.

The chain has TRBV19 and TRBJ2-7, with a tentative D call TRBD1 (6 bases). From germline, CDR1 is LNHDA and CDR2 SQIVND (reference sequence). V was shortened by 3 bases and J by 3 bases, with 15 bases between the two germline ends. The CDR3 is 15 residues long. The CDR3: CASSIRAGENYEQYF. The CDR3 bases are TGTGCCAGTAGTATTAGGGCAGGGGAGAACTACGAGCAGTACTTC. Combining the CDR3 with reference TRBV19 and TRBJ2-7 gives the whole variable domain DGGITQSPKYLFRKEGQNVTLSCEQNLNHDAMYWYRQDPGQGLRLIYYSQIVNDFQKGDIAEGYSVSREKKESFPLTVTSAQKNPTAFYLCASSIRAGENYEQYFGPGTRLTVT.

The CDR3 spells CASSLSQGTEQYF. For the CDR3, the DNA is TGTGCCAGCAGCTTGTCACAGGGGACCGAGCAGTACTTC. The chain joins TRBV5-4 to TRBJ2-7; 7 nucleotides match TRBD1. CDR1 and CDR2 from the germline V gene are SGHNT and YYREEE (reference sequence). CDR3 length: 13 residues. V dropped 1 base and J dropped 6; count of bases not matched to a gene: 4.

The chain links TRBV11-1 to TRBJ2-7; 7 bases are shared with TRBD1. With 3 bases clipped from V and 3 bases from J, the junction kept 8 bases outside the gene matches. The CDR3 is 15 amino acids. From germline, CDR1 is SGHAT and CDR2 FQDESV (reference sequence). The CDR3 DNA is TGTGCCAGCAGCTTCCGAGGGGACAGTTTCTACGAGCAGTACTTC. This codes for CASSFRGDSFYEQYF.

CDR3 DNA sequence: TGCAGCAACTTTGCTCGGGGGACTGAAGCTTTCTTT. It is translated as CSNFARGTEAFF. The V gene is TRBV29-1, the J gene TRBJ1-1; the D gene is possibly TRBD1 (5 bases). This CDR3 spans 12 amino acids. The ends were cut back, 8 bases at V and 5 bases at J, with 15 bases in the middle. Germline V CDR1 and CDR2: SQVTM, ANQGSEA.

This sequence joins TRBV5-1 and TRBJ1-3; D gene uncertain. Germline CDR1 is SGHRS and CDR2 is YFSETQ. V dropped 0 bases and J dropped 0 bases, with 10 bases sitting between them. This CDR3 has 16 amino acids. The CDR3 DNA reads as TGCGCCAGCAGCTTGGGCAGTATAACCTCTGGAAACACCATATATTTT. Its translation is CASSLGSITSGNTIYF.

The chain uses TRBV12-3 or TRBV12-4 and TRBJ1-2, with 7 bases matching TRBD1. The trim removed 7 bases at V and 8 bases at J, leaving 7 bases unmatched. This CDR3 has 12 residues. The CDR3 bases are TGTGCCAGCACCTTGACAGGGAGCGGCTACACCTTC. This codes for CASTLTGSGYTF.

This clone was observed a few times. The genes are TRBV27 and TRBJ1-1; D is unresolved. The CDR3 sequence is 13 residues long. The germline gives CDR1 MNHEY, CDR2 SMNVEV (reference sequence). Trimming cost V 6 bases and J 4 bases, with 12 bases left between them. CDR3 residues: CASRRVGSTEAFF. The CDR3 DNA is TGTGCCAGCAGAAGGGTTGGGAGCACTGAAGCTTTCTTT.

The chain uses TRBV3-1 (or the pseudogene TRBV3-2) and TRBJ2-3; a weak D match, TRBD2 (5 bases). The CDR3 totals 12 residues. CDR1 LGHDT and CDR2 YNNKEL come from the germline V gene (reference sequence). Trimming removed 8 bases at V and 1 base at J, with 7 bases between. In DNA form, the CDR3 reads TGTGCCAGCGCCGGGGGCACAGATACGCAGTATTTT. It encodes CASAGGTDTQYF.

The chain combines TRBV6-2 or TRBV6-3 with TRBJ2-2, with 7 bases matching TRBD1. CDR3 length equals 14 residues. Per germline, CDR1 MNHEY and CDR2 SVGEGT. Trimming cost V 5 bases and J 4 bases; bases outside gene matches: 4. The CDR3 protein is CASSRRGSTGELFF. CDR3 DNA: TGTGCCAGCAGTCGCAGGGGGAGCACCGGGGAGCTGTTTTTT.

This rearrangement joins TRBV18 to TRBJ1-5, with D possibly matching TRBD1 (5 bases). Germline V gene lookup returns CDR1 KGHSH and CDR2 LQKENI. This CDR3 has 12 residues. V lost 3 bases, J lost 6 bases, and 6 bases lay in between. The CDR3 sequence is CASSPGGQPQHF. For the CDR3, the DNA is TGTGCCAGCTCACCGGGGGGTCAGCCCCAGCATTTT.

This chain uses TRBV6-1 with TRBJ1-5; TRBD1 agrees at 7 bases. CDR3 length: 16 residues. Germline assignment: CDR1 MNHNS and CDR2 SASEGT. J was trimmed by 3 bases and V by 1 base; bases with no gene match: 6. CDR3: CASSEGTGQVNQPQHF. The DNA of the CDR3 is TGTGCCAGCAGTGAAGGAACTGGACAGGTCAATCAGCCCCAGCATTTT.

This clone was seen a single time. The chain recombines TRBV2 with TRBJ1-4; D not certain. The CDR3 consists of 13 residues. CDR1 is SNHLY, CDR2 FYNNEI, per germline. With 8 bases removed from V and 7 bases from J, the gap between germline ends came to 14 bases. CDR3 nucleotide sequence: TGTGCCAGCTCCCTAAGTAAGCGTGAAAAACTGTTTTTT. Translated, it gives CASSLSKREKLFF.

This clone showed up just once. J is TRBJ1-2 and V is TRBV12-5; possibly TRBD1 for D (6 bases). From germline, CDR1 is LGHNT and CDR2 FRNRAP. Trimming stripped 0 bases from V and 6 bases from J, with 8 bases between. The CDR3 length is 13 residues. CDR3 in amino acids: CASGLVNRDGYTF. CDR3 bases: TGTGCTAGTGGTTTGGTGAACAGGGATGGCTACACCTTC. The full variable domain, completed using reference TRBV12-5 and TRBJ1-2, is DARVTQTPRHKVTEMGQEVTMRCQPILGHNTVFWYRQTMMQGLELLAYFRNRAPLDDSGMPKDRFSAEMPDATLATLKIQPSEPRDSAVYFCASGLVNRDGYTFGSGTRLTVV.

In regard to this clone: One end of the junction does not line up with germline, which may come from a read error. The chain combines TRBV10-2 with TRBJ1-5; 8 bases map to TRBD1. The CDR3 is made up of 14 amino acids. Looked up from germline, CDR1 is WSHSY and CDR2 is SAAADI. CDR3 nucleotide sequence: TGCGCCAGCAGTGAGTCGAATCCGGCAGGGGGCCTGAATTTT. Its protein product is CASSESNPAGGLNF.

This chain uses TRBV7-2 with TRBJ1-2; D perhaps matches TRBD1 (5 bases). V was trimmed by 4 bases and J by 3 bases, leaving 12 bases between them. The CDR3 loop spans 14 amino acids. Germline CDR1 reads SGHTA; CDR2 reads FQGNSA. The CDR3 DNA sequence: TGTGCCAGCAGCTCCGAGCAGGGATACTATGGCTACACCTTC. Translation gives CASSSEQGYYGYTF. Based on the CDR3 plus reference TRBV7-2 and TRBJ1-2, the full variable domain is GAGVSQSPSNKVTEKGKDVELRCDPISGHTALYWYRQSLGQGLEFLIYFQGNSAPDKSGLPSDRFSAERTGGSVSTLTIQRTQQEDSAVYLCASSSEQGYYGYTFGSGTRLTVV.

The chain couples TRBV19 to TRBJ1-1; no clear D gene. There are 12 residues in the CDR3. Trimming removed 5 bases at V and 8 bases at J, with 12 bases between. The germline gives CDR1 LNHDA, CDR2 SQIVND (reference sequence). The CDR3 loop is CASSLGGIEAFF. CDR3 coding DNA: TGTGCCAGTAGTTTAGGCGGAATCGAAGCTTTCTTT.

The chain has TRBV6-4 and TRBJ1-2, with TRBD1 as a possible D gene (5 bases). Germline V gene sequence: CDR1 MRHNA, CDR2 SNTAGT. The CDR3 has 14 amino acids. V was pared by 2 bases and J by 10 bases, with 17 bases between. CDR3 residues: CASSDGGAWGDYTF. The CDR3 nucleotides are TGTGCCAGCAGTGACGGCGGGGCCTGGGGCGACTACACCTTC.

The V call is TRBV6-5, the J call TRBJ1-2; the match to TRBD1 covers 7 bases. Trimming at V came to 6 bases and at J to 5 bases, leaving 6 bases not matched to a gene. CDR1 and CDR2 from the germline V gene are MNHEY and SVGAGI. The CDR3 runs to 13 residues. The CDR3 loop reads CASRPGTAYGYTF. The CDR3 coding sequence is TGTGCCAGCAGACCCGGGACAGCGTATGGCTACACCTTC.

This clone was detected once. The rearrangement joins TRBV9 to TRBJ1-2; TRBD1 agrees at 12 bases. This CDR3 has 15 residues. CDR1 is SGDLS and CDR2 is YYNGEE in the germline V gene. V was pared by 4 bases and J by 6 bases, with 7 bases of the junction left unmatched. The CDR3 bases are TGTGCCAGCAGCACCTCGGGACAGGGGGCCCATGGCTACACCTTC. Protein sequence: CASSTSGQGAHGYTF. The whole variable domain, remainder taken from reference TRBV9 and TRBJ1-2, is DSGVTQTPKHLITATGQRVTLRCSPRSGDLSVYWYQQSLDQGLQFLIQYYNGEERAKGNILERFSAQQFPDLHSELNLSSLELGDSALYFCASSTSGQGAHGYTFGSGTRLTVV.

This clone was seen more than once but under ten times. The chain has TRBV5-1 and TRBJ2-3, with TRBD2 as a possible D gene (6 bases). This CDR3 has 14 amino acids. The germline V gene encodes CDR1 SGHRS and CDR2 YFSETQ. With 5 bases removed from V and 5 bases from J, the gap between germline ends came to 15 bases. CDR3 amino acids: CASRGRGNEDTQYF. DNA of the CDR3: TGCGCCAGCAGGGGACGGGGGAATGAAGATACGCAGTATTTT. Combining the CDR3 with reference TRBV5-1 and TRBJ2-3 gives the whole variable domain KAGVTQTPRYLIKTRGQQVTLSCSPISGHRSVSWYQQTPGQGLQFLFEYFSETQRNKGNFPGRFSGRQFSNSRSEMNVSTLELGDSALYLCASRGRGNEDTQYFGPGTRLTVL.

The chain couples TRBV4-3 to TRBJ1-6; tentatively, D is TRBD1 (5 bases). V lost 4 bases to trimming and J lost 10 bases, with 17 bases between them. The CDR3 loop spans 15 amino acids. Germline V gene lookup returns CDR1 LGHNA and CDR2 YSLEER. CDR3 in amino acids: CASSPQGGERSPLHF. The CDR3 nucleotides are TGCGCCAGCAGCCCCCAGGGCGGGGAGCGGTCACCCCTCCACTTT.

This clone occurred once. The chain couples TRBV6-5 to TRBJ2-3; D uncertain. There are 13 residues in the CDR3. V shed 4 bases and J shed 5 bases, with 10 bases lying between them. Looked up from germline, CDR1 is MNHEY and CDR2 is SVGAGI. The DNA of the CDR3 is TGTGCCAGCAGTTTTCTCCCGAGAGATACGCAGTATTTT. Translating gives CASSFLPRDTQYF.

The chain links TRBV5-6 to TRBJ1-5, with D uncertain. Germline V gene data show CDR1 as SGHDT and CDR2 as YYEEEE. This CDR3 region has 16 residues. Trimming shortened V by 0 bases and J by 0 bases, and 10 bases separated the two germline ends. CDR3 sequence reads: CASSLGAGHSNQPQHF. The DNA for the CDR3 is TGTGCCAGCAGCTTGGGAGCGGGCCATAGCAATCAGCCCCAGCATTTT.